The 15 T cell receptor beta chains given below trace back to one sample, sequenced in a study of blood T cells in healthy people across ages. A J-beta primer mix and a sample-barcoded 5' primer were used in a second PCR of about 6 to 12 cycles. TCRdb ran MiXCR on the 5' RACE reads and lists one entry per CDR3 protein. The sample has 1,100,000 or so distinct CDR3 sequences; under 45% are singletons. The sequenced sample was blood. These receptors were taken from a woman between 55 and 75 years old in good health.

This clonotype came up many times. V gene TRBV6-4 combines with J gene TRBJ2-1, with a possible D match to TRBD2 (5 bases). V dropped 3 bases and J dropped 4 bases, with 13 bases sitting between them. Germline CDR1 is MRHNA and CDR2 is SNTAGT. This CDR3 contains 15 residues. The CDR3, as DNA: TGTGCCAGCAGTGATGAGGGAGAACAGTACAATGAGCAGTTCTTC. This gives the protein CASSDEGEQYNEQFF.

The chain couples TRBV15 to TRBJ2-1, with TRBD1 identical over 8 bases. The CDR3 covers 16 residues. V was clipped by 1 base and J by 5 bases; unmatched bases: 7. Looked up from germline, CDR1 is LNHNV and CDR2 is YYDKDF (reference sequence). Written as DNA, the CDR3 is TGTGCCACCAGCAGAGGAAGACAGGGGACCGACAATGAGCAGTTCTTC. It encodes CATSRGRQGTDNEQFF.

The J gene is TRBJ1-5, the V gene TRBV19; D is uncertain. The CDR3 is 13 amino acids. V shed 9 bases and J shed 0 bases, with 9 bases lying between them. Germline CDR1 and CDR2: LNHDA and SQIVND (reference sequence). CDR3 protein: CASWEGSNQPQHF. As DNA, the CDR3 is TGTGCCAGCTGGGAGGGTAGCAATCAGCCCCAGCATTTT.

This clonotype was observed a handful of times. The rearrangement uses TRBV15 and TRBJ2-3; no definite D call. The germline gives CDR1 LNHNV, CDR2 YYDKDF (reference sequence). V lost 0 bases to trimming and J lost 8 bases, with 12 bases between them. The CDR3 has 14 amino acids. The CDR3 here is CATSRERTQATQYF. CDR3 bases: TGTGCCACCAGCAGAGAACGGACCCAAGCTACGCAGTATTTT.

The sample holds a few counts of this clonotype. The CDR3 DNA is TGTGCCACCACCCGGGGTTATAATTCACCCCTCCACTTT. This sequence encodes CATTRGYNSPLHF. This chain joins TRBV24-1 and TRBJ1-6; D unresolved. V was cut by 8 bases and J by 4 bases, with 8 bases left in between. From germline, CDR1 is KGHDR and CDR2 SFDVKD. CDR3 size: 13 residues.

The V and J genes are TRBV11-2 and TRBJ2-1; D is ambiguous. CDR1 is SGHAT and CDR2 is FQNNGV in the germline V gene. The CDR3 length is 14 residues. V was pared by 4 bases and J by 9 bases, with 16 bases between. CDR3 protein: CASSSLSSLGEQFF. CDR3 DNA: TGTGCCAGCAGCTCCCTGTCGTCTTTAGGTGAGCAGTTCTTC.

This clonotype was detected only a few times. This chain links TRBV7-6 with TRBJ2-4, with 8 bases lining up with TRBD1. The end of the DNA aligns better with TRBJ2-7, so the J call may be wrong. The length of the CDR3 is 15 residues. Germline CDR1 SGHVS, CDR2 FNYEAQ. CDR3 DNA sequence: TGTGCCAGCAGCTTACGGACAGGGTTTTTCTACGAGCAGTACTTC. Amino acids: CASSLRTGFFYEQYF.

This chain links TRBV11-2 with TRBJ2-5; the D is unclear. CDR1 is SGHAT, CDR2 FQNNGV, per germline. The germline V and J ends were trimmed by 5 bases and 0 bases, with 7 bases remaining between them. The CDR3 contains 13 residues. CDR3 residues: CASSPSNQETQYF. CDR3 nucleotides: TGTGCCAGCAGCCCCAGCAACCAAGAGACCCAGTACTTC.

V usage is TRBV27 and J usage is TRBJ2-7; 7 bases agree with TRBD2. Germline loops: CDR1 MNHEY, CDR2 SMNVEV (reference sequence). Trimming cost V 7 bases and J 5 bases; bases outside gene matches: 11. The CDR3 has 14 amino acids. CDR3 in DNA: TGTGCCAGCAAAAATCCTGCGGGAGTCCACGAGCAGTACTTC. Its protein product is CASKNPAGVHEQYF.

The chain recombines TRBV2 with TRBJ2-1; 9 nucleotides agree with TRBD1. Germline V gene lookup returns CDR1 SNHLY and CDR2 FYNNEI. The CDR3 has 15 residues. V trimming: 8 bases; J trimming: 8 bases; junction bases outside the gene matches: 13. CDR3 amino acids: CASHAGGQGSDEQFF. The CDR3 DNA sequence: TGTGCCAGCCACGCCGGGGGACAGGGATCTGATGAGCAGTTCTTC.

In this sample, this clonotype turned up a few times. The genes are TRBV12-5 and TRBJ2-2, with D perhaps matching TRBD1 or TRBD2 (6 bases each). The CDR3 consists of 16 residues. CDR1 LGHNT and CDR2 FRNRAP come from the germline V gene. V was clipped by 6 bases and J by 4 bases, with 18 bases between them. The CDR3 loop is CASGRGVSLGTGELFF. The CDR3 DNA sequence: TGTGCTAGTGGGAGGGGGGTTAGCTTGGGCACCGGGGAGCTGTTTTTT. The full variable domain, in which reference TRBV12-5 and TRBJ2-2 provide the parts outside the CDR3, is DARVTQTPRHKVTEMGQEVTMRCQPILGHNTVFWYRQTMMQGLELLAYFRNRAPLDDSGMPKDRFSAEMPDATLATLKIQPSEPRDSAVYFCASGRGVSLGTGELFFGEGSRLTVL.

This chain uses TRBV27 with TRBJ2-1; no definite D call. The DNA matches TRBJ2-7 better at its end, which makes the J call doubtful. Germline V gives CDR1 MNHEY, CDR2 SMNVEV (reference sequence). The length of the CDR3 is 13 residues. The CDR3 bases are TGTGCCAGCAGTGTGTCCCCAAACAATGAGCAGTACTTC. It is translated as CASSVSPNNEQYF.

This clonotype was counted only a few times. J is TRBJ1-4 and V is TRBV28; tentative D call: TRBD1 (5 bases). The CDR3 has 15 residues. V lost 6 bases and J lost 2, with 13 bases in between. From germline, CDR1 is MDHEN and CDR2 SYDVKM. CDR3 sequence (DNA): TGTGCCAGCAGGGAAAGGACAACTACTAATGAAAAACTGTTTTTT. Protein: CASRERTTTNEKLFF.

With respect to this clonotype: The germline gene is not matched at one end of the junction; a read error may be the cause. The CDR3 reads CASSVDGVLYEQYF. CDR3 coding DNA: TGTGCCAGCAGCGTAGATGGGGTACTCTACGAGCAGTACTTC. The J gene is TRBJ2-7, the V gene TRBV11-2, with D unclear. CDR1 and CDR2 from the germline V gene are SGHAT and FQNNGV. This CDR3 is 14 amino acids long.

This clonotype was seen more than once but under ten times. This rearrangement joins TRBV20-1 to TRBJ1-6; TRBD1 might be the D (5 bases). From germline, CDR1 is DFQATT and CDR2 SNEGSKA (reference sequence). V lost 0 bases to trimming and J lost 9 bases, with 15 bases between them. The CDR3 sequence is 15 residues long. CDR3: CSARDLREQGSPLHF. In nucleotides, the CDR3 is TGCAGTGCTAGAGATCTCAGGGAGCAGGGTTCACCCCTCCACTTT.